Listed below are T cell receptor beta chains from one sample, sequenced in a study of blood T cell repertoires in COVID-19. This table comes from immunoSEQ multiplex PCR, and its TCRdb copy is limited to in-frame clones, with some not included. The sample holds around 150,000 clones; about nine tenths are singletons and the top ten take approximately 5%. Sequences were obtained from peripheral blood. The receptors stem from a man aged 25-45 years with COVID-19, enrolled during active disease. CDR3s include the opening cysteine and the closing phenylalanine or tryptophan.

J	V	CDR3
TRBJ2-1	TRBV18	CASSLTPGQGAYNEQFF
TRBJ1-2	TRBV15	CATSRGTGGDYGYTF
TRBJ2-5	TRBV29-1	CSVPRGRAETQYF
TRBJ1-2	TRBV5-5	CASSLERSGYDGYTF
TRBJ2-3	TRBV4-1	CASGETSGMGTDTQYF
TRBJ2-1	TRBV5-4	CASSLRTASNEQFF
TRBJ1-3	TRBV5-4	CASSFQGPSGNTIYF
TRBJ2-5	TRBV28	CASSPGGGGETQYF
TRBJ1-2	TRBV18	CASSSSGGDGYTF
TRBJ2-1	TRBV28	CASSQKGGAGTRWGRNEQFF
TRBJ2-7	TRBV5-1	CASSPPSGVYEQYF
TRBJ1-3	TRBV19	CASQLQGDSGNTIYF
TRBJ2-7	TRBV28	CASRNYGTGGGYEQYF
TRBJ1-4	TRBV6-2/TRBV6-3	CASSYSRLEKLFF
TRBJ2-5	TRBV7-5	CARSSAETDDQETQYF
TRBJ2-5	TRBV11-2	CASSPDGARRETQYF
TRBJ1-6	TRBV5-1	CASSTGQGLDSPLHF
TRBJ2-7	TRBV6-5	CASGDRVGEQYF
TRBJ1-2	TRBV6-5	CASKTGTGLFYGYTF
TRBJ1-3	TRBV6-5	CASKSHRVSGNTIYF
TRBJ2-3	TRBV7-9	CASSGTGASPGTQYF
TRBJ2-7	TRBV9	CASSVATSYEQYF
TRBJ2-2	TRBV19	CASSIGVRVRDSPNTGELFF
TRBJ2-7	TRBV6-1	CASSEYYEQYF
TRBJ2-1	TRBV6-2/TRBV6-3	CASSLIFSSYNEQFF
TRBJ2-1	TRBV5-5	CASSYLDEQFF
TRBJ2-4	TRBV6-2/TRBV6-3	CASSYSSGKNIQYF
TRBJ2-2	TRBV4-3	CASSQVRGQGAGELFF
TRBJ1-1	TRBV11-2	CASSRRQGSPEAFF
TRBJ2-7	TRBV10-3	CAISAGKGTYEQYF
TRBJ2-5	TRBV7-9	CASSSNRGRETQYF
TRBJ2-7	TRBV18	CASSSAPRDTGNRQYF
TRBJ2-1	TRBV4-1	CASSQGSGNEQFF
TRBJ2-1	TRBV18	CASSPTGGSYNEQFF
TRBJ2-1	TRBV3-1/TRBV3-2	CASSPRGVEQFF
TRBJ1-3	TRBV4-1	CASSRPGTGLWGNTIYF
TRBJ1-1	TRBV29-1	CSVDLGGWTEAFF
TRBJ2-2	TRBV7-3	CASSSLAGGHTGELFF
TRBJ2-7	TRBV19	CASTPAVAGGVVYF
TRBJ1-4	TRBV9	CASTGQGTEKLFF
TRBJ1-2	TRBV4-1	CASSQEYRGANYGYTF
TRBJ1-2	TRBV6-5	CASSPLTYNYGYTF
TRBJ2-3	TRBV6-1	CASREGTSTDTQYF
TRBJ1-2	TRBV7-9	CASSHRSPYGYTF
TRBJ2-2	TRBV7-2	CASSLGAGNTGELFF
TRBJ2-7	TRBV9	CASSVGPGQGSEQYF
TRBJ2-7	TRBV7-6	CASSLERGLNEQYF
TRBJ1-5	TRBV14	CASTFSRGGSHNQPQHF
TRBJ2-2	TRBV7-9	CASSLALWGQKPGELFF